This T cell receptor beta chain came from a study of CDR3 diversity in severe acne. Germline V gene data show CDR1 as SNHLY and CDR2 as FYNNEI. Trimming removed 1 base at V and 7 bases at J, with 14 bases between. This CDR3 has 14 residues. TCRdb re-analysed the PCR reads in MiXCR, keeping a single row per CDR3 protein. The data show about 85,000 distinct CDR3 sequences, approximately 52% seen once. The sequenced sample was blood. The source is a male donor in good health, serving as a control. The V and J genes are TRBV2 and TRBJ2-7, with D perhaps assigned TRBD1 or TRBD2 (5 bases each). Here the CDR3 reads CASSEVGPSGEQYF. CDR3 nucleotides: TGTGCCAGCAGTGAAGTGGGGCCCTCGGGGGAGCAGTACTTC.